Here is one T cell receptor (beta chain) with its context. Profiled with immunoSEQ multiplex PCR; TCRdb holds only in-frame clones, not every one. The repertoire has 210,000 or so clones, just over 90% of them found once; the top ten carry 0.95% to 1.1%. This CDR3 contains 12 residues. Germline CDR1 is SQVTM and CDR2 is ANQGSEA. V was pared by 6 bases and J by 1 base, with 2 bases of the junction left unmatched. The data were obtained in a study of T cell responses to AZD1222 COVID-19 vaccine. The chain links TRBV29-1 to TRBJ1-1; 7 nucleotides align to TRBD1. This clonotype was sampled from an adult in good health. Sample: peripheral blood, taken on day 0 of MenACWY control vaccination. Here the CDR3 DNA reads TGCAGCGTGCGACAGGGGAACACTGAAGCTTTCTTT. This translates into CSVRQGNTEAFF.